Below are 9 T cell receptor beta chains sequenced from a single sample in a study of blood T cells in healthy people across ages. Combining a sample-barcoded 5' primer with a J-beta primer mix, a second PCR ran for about 7 to 11 cycles. TCRdb reanalysed the 5' RACE reads using MiXCR and keeps one entry per CDR3 protein. The sample lists 1.5 million to 2 million distinct CDR3 sequences, roughly 27% occurring once. Source material: blood. The receptors derive from a woman between 25 and 40 years old in good health.

To note about this clonotype: A read error may account for a junction end that differs from germline. This chain joins TRBV7-3 and TRBJ2-7; D ambiguous. The CDR3 runs 13 residues. In germline, CDR1 is SGHTA, CDR2 FQGTGA. CDR3 nucleotides: TGTGCCTGCAGCCCCTCGTCAAGCTACGAGCAGTACTTC. Its protein is CACSPSSSYEQYF. Complete variable domain (other parts from reference TRBV7-3 and TRBJ2-7): GAGVSQTPSNKVTEKGKYVELRCDPISGHTALYWYRQSLGQGPEFLIYFQGTGAADDSGLPNDRFFAVRPEGSVSTLKIQRTERGDSAVYLCACSPSSSYEQYFGPGTRLTVT.

About this clonotype: With a much larger clone just one base away, this may be a read error. The chain employs TRBV29-1 and TRBJ1-2; 9 nucleotides align to TRBD1. Germline CDR1 is SQVTM and CDR2 is ANQGSEA. This CDR3 comprises 15 residues. This CDR3 reads CRERGTGWPPYGYTF. CDR3 bases: TGCAGGGAAAGGGGGACAGGGTGGCCCCCTTATGGCTACACCTTC.

Concerning this clonotype: One end of the junction is discordant with germline, which a read error may explain. V is TRBV10-3 and J is TRBJ2-7; D is uncertain. CDR3 length: 16 amino acids. Germline lookup yields CDR1 ENHRY and CDR2 SYGVKD. The CDR3 loop reads CAISDLLDFSVNEQYF. The CDR3 coding sequence is TGCGCCATCAGCGACCTTCTAGATTTCTCCGTCAATGAGCAGTACTTC.

This chain joins TRBV12-3 or TRBV12-4 and TRBJ2-7; TRBD1 matches 8 bases. This CDR3 is built from 14 residues. J gave up 4 bases and V 3 bases, and 5 bases lay outside the gene matches. The DNA for the CDR3 is TGTGCCAGCAGTTTTGGGGACAGGAGATACGAGCAGTACTTC. Amino acids: CASSFGDRRYEQYF.

In regard to this clonotype: Because it lacks the conserved phenylalanine or tryptophan at the end, this CDR3 is likely a read error. The chain is built from TRBV6-2 or TRBV6-3 and TRBJ1-5; D not resolved. Germline lookup yields CDR1 MNHEY and CDR2 SVGEGT. Trimming removed 2 bases from V and 0 bases from J, with 5 bases in between. The CDR3 runs 14 residues. The CDR3 spells CASSYSYSNQPQHL. In DNA form, the CDR3 reads TGTGCCAGCAGTTACAGTTATAGCAATCAGCCCCAGCATTTG.

The chain is built from TRBV5-1 and TRBJ2-3; 7 nucleotides align to TRBD1. The CDR3 is 12 amino acids. The germline V gene encodes CDR1 SGHRS and CDR2 YFSETQ. Germline trimming cut 4 bases from V and 11 bases from J; bases unmatched to any gene: 7. The CDR3 loop is CASSGGQYGQYF. CDR3 nucleotide sequence: TGCGCCAGCAGCGGGGGACAGTATGGGCAGTATTTT. The entire variable domain, with the rest obtained from reference TRBV5-1 and TRBJ2-3, is as follows: KAGVTQTPRYLIKTRGQQVTLSCSPISGHRSVSWYQQTPGQGLQFLFEYFSETQRNKGNFPGRFSGRQFSNSRSEMNVSTLELGDSALYLCASSGGQYGQYFGPGTRLTVL.

The J gene is TRBJ2-1, the V gene TRBV5-1; TRBD2 matches 10 bases. There are 18 residues in the CDR3. The V gene end was trimmed by 2 bases and the J gene end by 5 bases; junction bases not matched to a gene: 13. Germline V gene lookup returns CDR1 SGHRS and CDR2 YFSETQ. This chain's CDR3 is CASSFGTQRGGIDNEQFF. CDR3 sequence (DNA): TGCGCCAGCAGCTTTGGGACTCAGCGGGGGGGAATCGACAATGAGCAGTTCTTC.

This chain uses TRBV3-1 with TRBJ1-2; tentatively, D is TRBD1 (6 bases). This CDR3 has 15 amino acids. The V and J ends lost 1 base and 4 bases respectively, with 13 bases between them. Per germline, CDR1 LGHDT and CDR2 YNNKEL (reference sequence). The CDR3, as DNA: TGTGCCAGCAGCCAAGGTCGAGGGGGAGTCTATGGCTACACCTTC. Protein: CASSQGRGGVYGYTF.

The table lists this clonotype with a count of one. A read error may explain this, as a much larger clone is one base away. This chain uses TRBV10-3 with TRBJ2-1; D ambiguous. CDR1 is ENHRY, CDR2 SYGVKD, per germline. This CDR3 region has 13 residues. V was clipped by 3 bases and J by 10 bases, with 13 bases between them. The chain's CDR3 is CAISDRWSYEQFF. CDR3 sequence (DNA): TGTGCCATCAGTGACCGGTGGTCCTACGAGCAGTTCTTC.